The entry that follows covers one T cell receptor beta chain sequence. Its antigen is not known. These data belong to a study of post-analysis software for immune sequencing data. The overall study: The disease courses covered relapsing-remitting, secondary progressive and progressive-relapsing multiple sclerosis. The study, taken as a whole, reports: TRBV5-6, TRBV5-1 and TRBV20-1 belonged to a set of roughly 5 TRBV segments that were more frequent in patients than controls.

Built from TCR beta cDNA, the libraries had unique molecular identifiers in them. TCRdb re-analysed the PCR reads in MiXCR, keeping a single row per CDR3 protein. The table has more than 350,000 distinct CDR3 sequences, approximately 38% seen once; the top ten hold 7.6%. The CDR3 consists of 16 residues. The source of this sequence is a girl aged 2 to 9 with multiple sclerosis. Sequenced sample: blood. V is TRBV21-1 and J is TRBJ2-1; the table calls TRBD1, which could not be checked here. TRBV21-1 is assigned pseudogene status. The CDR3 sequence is CASSTPGQKVYNEQFF. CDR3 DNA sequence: TGTGCCAGCAGCACACCGGGACAGAAAGTCTACAATGAGCAGTTCTTC.